Shown below are 14 T cell receptor beta chains from a single sample sequenced in a study of T-cell reconstitution after alpha-beta-depleted transplantation in children listed by TCRdb under 2016. Library creation used PCR. Sequenced on an Illumina HiSeq 2500. TCR libraries were prepared with molecular barcoding, using unique molecular identifiers to normalize TCRbeta repertoire quantification. Using fastp trimming at Q25 and MiXCR clonotype assembly, TCRdb reanalyzed the public sequencing data and kept in-frame beta chains. Identical CDR3 protein sequences are pooled into one entry, listed with their most common genes and DNA. The table for this sample lists over 550,000 distinct CDR3 sequences; under 12% of them were counted only once. Less than 5% of the sample lies in the top ten. The input for sequencing was PBMCs from the stem cell graft donor, taken from the stem cell graft. The receptors shown here come from a human donor who donated a stem cell graft to a child with acute myeloid leukemia.

This clonotype was seen more than once but under ten times. The chain employs TRBV11-2 and TRBJ1-1; D not resolved. The CDR3 runs 14 residues. V was pared by 8 bases and J by 2 bases, with 15 bases between. CDR1 is SGHAT, CDR2 FQNNGV, per germline. The CDR3: CASVAPQLNTEAFF. DNA of the CDR3: TGTGCCAGCGTCGCCCCACAGCTAAACACTGAAGCTTTCTTT.

This clonotype was seen repeatedly, ten times or more. The chain couples TRBV20-1 to TRBJ2-3, with D hard to call. Germline-derived CDR1 and CDR2 are DFQATT and SNEGSKA (reference sequence). The CDR3 consists of 12 residues. Deletions cut 0 bases from V and 2 bases from J, with 3 bases between. CDR3 coding DNA: TGCAGTGCTAGAGAGACCACAGATACGCAGTATTTT. This translates into CSARETTDTQYF.

This clonotype showed up many times. This chain links TRBV29-1 with TRBJ2-5; a possible D gene is TRBD1 (6 bases). The ends were cut back, 8 bases at V and 1 base at J, with 11 bases in the middle. The CDR3 is 12 amino acids. Per the germline V gene, CDR1 is SQVTM and CDR2 is ANQGSEA. DNA for the CDR3: TGCAGCATCGGACAGACCCAAGAGACCCAGTACTTC. Its translation: CSIGQTQETQYF.

J is TRBJ1-1 and V is TRBV4-3, with D tentatively TRBD1 (6 bases). CDR1 and CDR2 (germline): LGHNA, YSLEER. This CDR3 spans 15 amino acids. Between the trimmed V and J ends, which lost 1 base and 2 bases, there was a span of 11 bases. CDR3 in amino acids: CASSQVEGGNTEAFF. The DNA for the CDR3 is TGCGCCAGCAGCCAAGTCGAGGGGGGAAACACTGAAGCTTTCTTT.

This clonotype was observed many times. The chain employs TRBV5-1 and TRBJ2-3; TRBD2 might be the D (5 bases). The CDR3 contains 14 residues. CDR1 and CDR2 (germline): SGHRS, YFSETQ. V gave up 1 base and J gave up 2 bases, with 8 bases separating them. Here the CDR3 DNA reads TGCGCCAGCAGCTTGACGGGGAACACAGATACGCAGTATTTT. Protein sequence: CASSLTGNTDTQYF.

This clonotype has just a few counts. The chain uses TRBV20-1 and TRBJ2-5; 9 bases agree with TRBD1. Germline V gene lookup returns CDR1 DFQATT and CDR2 SNEGSKA (reference sequence). The CDR3 sequence is 15 residues long. V lost 1 base, J lost 2 bases, and 5 bases stayed unmatched. In DNA, the CDR3 is TGCAGTGCTAGAGCAATAGGACAGGGGCAAGAGACCCAGTACTTC. As protein: CSARAIGQGQETQYF.

This clonotype was counted at least ten times. The chain couples TRBV20-1 to TRBJ2-3, with 8 nucleotides matching TRBD1. The trim removed 4 bases at V and 6 bases at J, leaving 6 bases unmatched. The germline CDR1 and CDR2 sequences are DFQATT and SNEGSKA (reference sequence). This CDR3 is 13 amino acids long. In DNA, the CDR3 is TGCAGTGCTACTTCGGACAGGGTTGATACGCAGTATTTT. Its translation: CSATSDRVDTQYF.

This clonotype was seen a few times. The rearrangement uses TRBV9 and TRBJ1-1; no reliable D call. V was clipped by 3 bases and J by 0 bases, with 12 bases between them. The CDR3 runs to 15 residues. Germline V gene lookup returns CDR1 SGDLS and CDR2 YYNGEE. The CDR3: CASSAPDKMNTEAFF. As DNA, the CDR3 is TGTGCCAGCAGCGCCCCGGATAAGATGAACACTGAAGCTTTCTTT.

On this clonotype: A much larger clone sits a single nucleotide away, making a read error possible. The rearrangement links TRBV7-9 to TRBJ2-1; 8 bases fit TRBD2. The CDR3 consists of 15 residues. CDR1 is SEHNR and CDR2 is FQNEAQ in the germline V gene (reference sequence). V gave up 4 bases and J gave up 6 bases; unmatched junction bases: 8. CDR3 nucleotides: TGTGCCAGCAGCTCGAAGGCAGCGGGAGTCAATGAGCAGTTCTTC. Translated: CASSSKAAGVNEQFF.

This chain joins TRBV6-2 or TRBV6-3 and TRBJ2-7; D uncertain. This CDR3 spans 14 amino acids. V dropped 4 bases and J dropped 3 bases, with 13 bases sitting between them. The germline V gene has CDR1 MNHEY and CDR2 SVGEGT. In DNA form, the CDR3 reads TGTGCCAGCAGTTCCCGCGTGGGGATCTACGAGCAGTACTTC. This encodes CASSSRVGIYEQYF.

The chain employs TRBV29-1 and TRBJ2-5, with D unclear. The CDR3 totals 12 residues. The germline V and J ends were trimmed by 4 bases and 5 bases, with 11 bases remaining between them. Per the germline V gene, CDR1 is SQVTM and CDR2 is ANQGSEA. This chain's CDR3 is CSVAQSGETQYF. The CDR3 DNA is TGCAGCGTTGCCCAAAGTGGGGAGACCCAGTACTTC.

This clonotype has ten or more counts. The J gene is TRBJ2-1, the V gene TRBV24-1; D ambiguous. This CDR3 region has 13 residues. The germline V gene has CDR1 KGHDR and CDR2 SFDVKD. The V end lost 7 bases, the J end lost 2 bases, and 8 bases lay between the germline ends. As DNA, the CDR3 is TGTGCCACCAGAGACCTGGCCTACAATGAGCAGTTCTTC. Residues: CATRDLAYNEQFF.

The gene calls are TRBV4-1 and TRBJ2-1; 14 nucleotides align to TRBD2. Germline trimming cut 0 bases from V and 7 bases from J; bases unmatched to any gene: 2. CDR1 and CDR2 (germline): MGHRA, YSYEKL. The CDR3 covers 16 residues. CDR3 protein: CASSQEGTSGRNEQFF. CDR3 nucleotide sequence: TGCGCCAGCAGCCAAGAGGGGACTAGCGGGAGAAATGAGCAGTTCTTC.

This clonotype was seen many times. The genes are TRBV20-1 and TRBJ2-1, with 11 bases that match TRBD2. From germline, CDR1 is DFQATT and CDR2 SNEGSKA (reference sequence). The V and J ends lost 3 bases and 9 bases, in that order; junction bases with no gene match: 10. The CDR3 runs 15 residues. CDR3 DNA: TGCAGTGCTAGGACACTAGCGGGAGACAGCTCTGAGCAGTTCTTC. Translating gives CSARTLAGDSSEQFF.